Listed below are T cell receptor beta chains from one sample, sequenced in a study of blood T cell repertoires in COVID-19. Data came from immunoSEQ multiplex PCR; TCRdb stores just in-frame clones and leaves some out. The data show about 210,000 clones, 85% seen once. Input material: PBMCs or T cells enriched from blood (not recorded which). The receptors shown here come from a man aged 35 to 55 who had recovered from COVID-19. Each CDR3 is given with its conserved first and last residue. Fields, in order: CDR3 DNA, CDR3 protein, J gene, clone size, V gene, D gene. D genes are given only for firm matches. The listing skips clone size in some rows; elsewhere it reads once, few, many or a size class.

DNA: TGTGCCAGCAGCTTAGTCGCGGGAGGGCGAGGGGAGCTGTTTTTT
CDR3: CASSLVAGGRGELFF
J: TRBJ2-2
size: NA
V: TRBV7-8
D: TRBD2

DNA: TGTGCCTGGAGCCACCCCGGGGGGAGCAATCAGCCCCAGCATTTT
CDR3: CAWSHPGGSNQPQHF
J: TRBJ1-5
size: few
V: TRBV30
D: NA

DNA: TGTGCCAGCAGCACGATGCTTAGCGGGAGGCACTCCTACGAGCAGTACTTC
CDR3: CASSTMLSGRHSYEQYF
J: TRBJ2-7
size: NA
V: TRBV5-6
D: TRBD2

DNA: TGTGCCAGCAGCCGTGGACTAGCGGGAAACTACAATGAGCAGTTCTTC
CDR3: CASSRGLAGNYNEQFF
J: TRBJ2-1
size: once
V: TRBV5-4
D: TRBD2

DNA: TGTGCCAGCAGCCAAGATCCCCATCAGCGGGGCGGGAACACCGGGGAGCTGTTTTTT
CDR3: CASSQDPHQRGGNTGELFF
J: TRBJ2-2
size: NA
V: TRBV14
D: TRBD2

DNA: TGTGCCTGGAGTCGGCAGGGTGGCTATGGCTACACCTTC
CDR3: CAWSRQGGYGYTF
J: TRBJ1-2
size: NA
V: TRBV30
D: NA

DNA: TGCGCCAGCAGTGAGTCGGCAGGGATCCACACTGAAGCTTTCTTT
CDR3: CASSESAGIHTEAFF
J: TRBJ1-1
size: few
V: TRBV10-1
D: NA

DNA: TGCGCCAGCAGCGATCGGCCGGGGGACAGGACATACACCTTC
CDR3: CASSDRPGDRTYTF
J: TRBJ1-2
size: NA
V: TRBV5-1
D: TRBD1

DNA: TGTGCCAGCAGTTACACGGGACAGGGAGGAAACACCATATATTTT
CDR3: CASSYTGQGGNTIYF
J: TRBJ1-3
size: NA
V: TRBV11-3
D: TRBD1

DNA: TGTGCCAGCAGCTTAGACTGGACTAGCGGGAGGTACGAGCAGTACTTC
CDR3: CASSLDWTSGRYEQYF
J: TRBJ2-7
size: NA
V: TRBV11-2
D: TRBD2

DNA: TGTGCCACCAGCAGAGATTCAGGGGGCGGTGGCTACACCTTC
CDR3: CATSRDSGGGGYTF
J: TRBJ1-2
size: NA
V: TRBV15
D: TRBD1

DNA: TGTGCCAGCAGCTTAACTAATAGTCTCTCCTACGAGCAGTACTTC
CDR3: CASSLTNSLSYEQYF
J: TRBJ2-7
size: NA
V: TRBV7-3
D: NA

DNA: TGTGCCAGCAGTTACTCGTGGGGGGGGGAGACCCAGTACTTC
CDR3: CASSYSWGGETQYF
J: TRBJ2-5
size: NA
V: TRBV6-5
D: TRBD2

DNA: TGTGCCTGGTCTGGACAGTCAGAACAGCCCCAGCATTTT
CDR3: CAWSGQSEQPQHF
J: TRBJ1-5
size: NA
V: TRBV30
D: NA

DNA: TGCGCCAGCAGCCAATGGACGCCAGGGACAGGGATTACAAGGGGACTCTCCAATGAGCAGTTCTTC
CDR3: CASSQWTPGTGITRGLSNEQFF
J: TRBJ2-1
size: NA
V: TRBV4-1
D: TRBD1

DNA: TGTGCCAGTAGTATGAATGGGGCGGACTACGAGCAGTACTTC
CDR3: CASSMNGADYEQYF
J: TRBJ2-7
size: NA
V: TRBV19
D: NA

DNA: TGTGCCAGCAGCTTAGCGTCCCAACAGGGTGGCTACACCTTC
CDR3: CASSLASQQGGYTF
J: TRBJ1-2
size: once
V: TRBV7-9
D: NA

DNA: TGTGCCAGCAGCCAAGATTCCGGTGAGCAGTTCTTC
CDR3: CASSQDSGEQFF
J: TRBJ2-1
size: NA
V: TRBV3-1/TRBV3-2
D: NA

DNA: TGTGCCAGCAGCTCCCGGACCCCAGGGTATGGCTACACCTTC
CDR3: CASSSRTPGYGYTF
J: TRBJ1-2
size: few
V: TRBV7-8
D: NA

DNA: TGTGCCAGCAGTCAGACCTCACGACAGACATTGACGAACACTGAAGCTTTCTTT
CDR3: CASSQTSRQTLTNTEAFF
J: TRBJ1-1
size: NA
V: TRBV6-6
D: NA

DNA: TGTGCCAGCAGCCAGGGACTAGCGGGAGTTACGCAGTATTTT
CDR3: CASSQGLAGVTQYF
J: TRBJ2-3
size: NA
V: TRBV14
D: TRBD2

DNA: TGTGCCAGCAGCGACCGGGACAAAAAATATAGCAATCAGCCCCAGCATTTT
CDR3: CASSDRDKKYSNQPQHF
J: TRBJ1-5
size: NA
V: TRBV11-3
D: NA

DNA: TGTGCCAGCAGTCCAGGACTGAATAATTCACCCCTCCACTTT
CDR3: CASSPGLNNSPLHF
J: TRBJ1-6
size: NA
V: TRBV6-2/TRBV6-3
D: NA

DNA: TGTGCCAGCAGCCCCAGGGGGGCTACCGACGAGCAGTACTTC
CDR3: CASSPRGATDEQYF
J: TRBJ2-7
size: NA
V: TRBV27
D: NA

DNA: TGTGCCTCGTATTACACAGATACGCAGTATTTT
CDR3: CASYYTDTQYF
J: TRBJ2-3
size: NA
V: TRBV30
D: NA

DNA: TGTGCTAGCAGCTTAGATACTTTATCACCCCTCCACTTT
CDR3: CASSLDTLSPLHF
J: TRBJ1-6
size: NA
V: TRBV7-7
D: NA

DNA: TGTGCCAGCAGCCAAAGCTTGGTTCGGGGGGGAAAACTGTTTTTT
CDR3: CASSQSLVRGGKLFF
J: TRBJ1-4
size: NA
V: TRBV3-1/TRBV3-2
D: NA

DNA: TGCGCCAGCAGCTTGGTAGCGGGAGGGGGACAAGAGACCCAGTACTTC
CDR3: CASSLVAGGGQETQYF
J: TRBJ2-5
size: NA
V: TRBV5-1
D: TRBD2

DNA: TGTGCCACCAGTGGGGCAGACACCTTAGCCTACAATGAGCAGTTCTTC
CDR3: CATSGADTLAYNEQFF
J: TRBJ2-1
size: NA
V: TRBV24-1
D: NA

DNA: TGTGCCAGCAGTTTAATTACTAGCGGGAATTGGGTGGGGCAGTTCTTC
CDR3: CASSLITSGNWVGQFF
J: TRBJ2-1
size: NA
V: TRBV27
D: TRBD2

DNA: TGCAGCGTCGCGGACAGAGGAAATGAAAAACTGTTTTTT
CDR3: CSVADRGNEKLFF
J: TRBJ1-4
size: NA
V: TRBV29-1
D: NA

DNA: TGTGCCAGCAGTTTCGACCCGGCGGGTAGCGGGAGTTCCGGGGAGCTGTTTTTT
CDR3: CASSFDPAGSGSSGELFF
J: TRBJ2-2
size: NA
V: TRBV27
D: TRBD2

DNA: TGTGCCAGCAGTTACTTCGGGGGCACTGAAGCTTTCTTT
CDR3: CASSYFGGTEAFF
J: TRBJ1-1
size: NA
V: TRBV6-2/TRBV6-3
D: NA

DNA: TGTGCCAGCAGCTTCGATCTAGACAGGGGGGACGGCTACACCTTC
CDR3: CASSFDLDRGDGYTF
J: TRBJ1-2
size: NA
V: TRBV5-4
D: TRBD1

DNA: TGTGCCACCAGCAGAGCGGGACAGAACAATGAGCAGTTCTTC
CDR3: CATSRAGQNNEQFF
J: TRBJ2-1
size: NA
V: TRBV15
D: TRBD1

DNA: TGTGCCAGTCAATCCTCCAGGGGGCAAGACTATGGCTACACCTTC
CDR3: CASQSSRGQDYGYTF
J: TRBJ1-2
size: NA
V: TRBV19
D: TRBD1

DNA: TGCGCCAGCAGCTTGAGCGGGATGACCTACGAGCAGTACTTC
CDR3: CASSLSGMTYEQYF
J: TRBJ2-7
size: few
V: TRBV5-1
D: TRBD2

DNA: TGTGCCAGCAGCCTGGGACAGATTTCAAACATTCAGTACTTC
CDR3: CASSLGQISNIQYF
J: TRBJ2-4
size: NA
V: TRBV7-9
D: TRBD1

DNA: TGTGCCAGCAGCTTAGTACTACTAGCGGGACTAGCCAAAAACATTCAGTACTTC
CDR3: CASSLVLLAGLAKNIQYF
J: TRBJ2-4
size: NA
V: TRBV7-2
D: TRBD2

DNA: TGTGCCAGCAGTATGGGGGGGTATAGCAATCAGCCCCAGCATTTT
CDR3: CASSMGGYSNQPQHF
J: TRBJ1-5
size: once
V: TRBV27
D: NA

DNA: TGTGCCAGTAGGATAGGGACAGGGGATTTTTCTGGGGCCAACGTCCTGACTTTC
CDR3: CASRIGTGDFSGANVLTF
J: TRBJ2-6
size: once
V: TRBV19
D: TRBD1

DNA: TGTGCCAGCAGCCGTCCCCGGGGGTTTGGTTACGAGCAGTACTTC
CDR3: CASSRPRGFGYEQYF
J: TRBJ2-7
size: NA
V: TRBV6-2/TRBV6-3
D: NA

DNA: TGTGCCAGTATAAGTCGGACAACTAGCAATCAGCCCCAGCATTTT
CDR3: CASISRTTSNQPQHF
J: TRBJ1-5
size: NA
V: TRBV19
D: NA

DNA: TGTGCCTGGAGCCCCCCCGGACTAAACACCGGGGAGCTGTTTTTT
CDR3: CAWSPPGLNTGELFF
J: TRBJ2-2
size: NA
V: TRBV30
D: NA

DNA: TGTGCCAGCAGCTGGACAGGGGCGATGAACGAGCAGTACTTC
CDR3: CASSWTGAMNEQYF
J: TRBJ2-7
size: few
V: TRBV5-6
D: TRBD1

DNA: TGTGCCAGCAGTTTTTCCCCGGACAGGGGCAGCGAGCAGTACTTC
CDR3: CASSFSPDRGSEQYF
J: TRBJ2-7
size: few
V: TRBV27
D: TRBD1

DNA: TGTGCCAGCAGTGAATCCCGACTAGCGGATACCTACAATGAGCAGTTCTTC
CDR3: CASSESRLADTYNEQFF
J: TRBJ2-1
size: NA
V: TRBV25-1
D: TRBD2

DNA: TGTGCCAGTAGTACCCTACAGGGTCCTCTAGTTGGGGAGCAGTACTTC
CDR3: CASSTLQGPLVGEQYF
J: TRBJ2-7
size: NA
V: TRBV19
D: NA

DNA: TGTGCCAGCAGCCAAGCTTTACCGACAGGAAGACGGGCCTACGAGCAGTACTTC
CDR3: CASSQALPTGRRAYEQYF
J: TRBJ2-7
size: NA
V: TRBV3-1/TRBV3-2
D: NA